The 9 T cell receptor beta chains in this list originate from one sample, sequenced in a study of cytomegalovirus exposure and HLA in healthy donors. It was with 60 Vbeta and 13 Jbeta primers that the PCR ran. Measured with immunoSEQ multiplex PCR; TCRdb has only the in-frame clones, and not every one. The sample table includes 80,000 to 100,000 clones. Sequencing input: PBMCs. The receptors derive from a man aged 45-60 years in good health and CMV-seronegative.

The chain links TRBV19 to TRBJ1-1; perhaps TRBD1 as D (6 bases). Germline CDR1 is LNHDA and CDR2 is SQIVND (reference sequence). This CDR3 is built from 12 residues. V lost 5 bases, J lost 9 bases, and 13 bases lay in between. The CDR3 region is CASSSPDSKAFF. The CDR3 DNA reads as TGTGCCAGTAGTTCCCCGGACAGTAAAGCTTTCTTT. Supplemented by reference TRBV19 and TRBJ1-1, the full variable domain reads DGGITQSPKYLFRKEGQNVTLSCEQNLNHDAMYWYRQDPGQGLRLIYYSQIVNDFQKGDIAEGYSVSREKKESFPLTVTSAQKNPTAFYLCASSSPDSKAFFGQGTRLTVV.

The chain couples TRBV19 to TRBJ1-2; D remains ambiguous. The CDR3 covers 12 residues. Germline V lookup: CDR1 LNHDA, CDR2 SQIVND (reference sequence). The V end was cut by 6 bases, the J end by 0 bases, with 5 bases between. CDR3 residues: CASSQANYGYTF. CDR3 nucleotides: TGTGCCAGTAGCCAGGCTAACTATGGCTACACCTTC.

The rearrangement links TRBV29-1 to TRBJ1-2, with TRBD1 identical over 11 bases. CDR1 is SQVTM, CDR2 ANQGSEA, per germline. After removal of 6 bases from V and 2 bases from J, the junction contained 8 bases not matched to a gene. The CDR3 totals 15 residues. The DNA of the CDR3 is TGCAGCGTCGCCGGGACAGGGGGGTCGAACTATGGCTACACCTTC. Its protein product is CSVAGTGGSNYGYTF.

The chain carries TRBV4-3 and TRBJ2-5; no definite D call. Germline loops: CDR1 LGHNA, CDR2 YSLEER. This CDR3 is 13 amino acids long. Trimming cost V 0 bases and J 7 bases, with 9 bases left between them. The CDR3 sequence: CASSQDWLGTQYF. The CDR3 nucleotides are TGCGCCAGCAGCCAAGATTGGCTAGGGACCCAGTACTTC.

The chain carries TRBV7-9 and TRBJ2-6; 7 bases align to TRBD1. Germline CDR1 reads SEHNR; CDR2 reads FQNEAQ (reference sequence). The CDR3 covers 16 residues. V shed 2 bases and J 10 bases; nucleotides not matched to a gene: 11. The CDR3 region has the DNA TGTGCCAGCAGCTTATTATTTCCGGACAGGCTTAACGTCCTGACTTTC. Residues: CASSLLFPDRLNVLTF.

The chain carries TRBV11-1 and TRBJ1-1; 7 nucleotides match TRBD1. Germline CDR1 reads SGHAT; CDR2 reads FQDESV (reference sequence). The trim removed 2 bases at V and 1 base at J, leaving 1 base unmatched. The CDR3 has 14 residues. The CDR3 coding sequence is TGTGCCAGCAGCTTACAGGGGGAGAACACTGAAGCTTTCTTT. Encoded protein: CASSLQGENTEAFF. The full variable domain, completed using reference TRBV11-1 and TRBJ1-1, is EAEVAQSPRYKITEKSQAVAFWCDPISGHATLYWYRQILGQGPELLVQFQDESVVDDSQLPKDRFSAERLKGVDSTLKIQPAELGDSAMYLCASSLQGENTEAFFGQGTRLTVV.

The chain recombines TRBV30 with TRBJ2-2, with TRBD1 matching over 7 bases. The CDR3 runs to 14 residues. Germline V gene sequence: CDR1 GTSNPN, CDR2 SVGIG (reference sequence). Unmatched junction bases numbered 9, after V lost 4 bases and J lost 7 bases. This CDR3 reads CAWTEGQVVGELFF. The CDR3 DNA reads TGTGCCTGGACCGAAGGACAGGTGGTCGGGGAGCTGTTTTTT.

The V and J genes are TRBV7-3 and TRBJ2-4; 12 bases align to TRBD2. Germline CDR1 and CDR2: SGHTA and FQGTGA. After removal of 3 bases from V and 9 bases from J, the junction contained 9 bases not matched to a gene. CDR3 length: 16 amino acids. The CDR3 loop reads CASSLGQLAGGSIQYF. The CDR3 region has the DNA TGTGCCAGCAGCTTGGGTCAGCTAGCGGGGGGGAGCATTCAGTACTTC.

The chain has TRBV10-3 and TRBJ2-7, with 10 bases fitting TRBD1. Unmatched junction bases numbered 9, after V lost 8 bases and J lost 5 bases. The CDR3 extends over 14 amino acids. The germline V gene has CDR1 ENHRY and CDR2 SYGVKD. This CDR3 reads CAIRPGQGSNEQYF. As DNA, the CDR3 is TGTGCCATCCGCCCGGGACAGGGGTCTAACGAGCAGTACTTC.